The next 20 T cell receptor beta chains were all read from a single sample in a study of cytomegalovirus exposure and HLA in healthy donors. The PCR was carried out with 60 Vbeta primers and 13 Jbeta primers. Repertoires were generated with immunoSEQ multiplex PCR, while TCRdb's copy carries only in-frame clones and drops some. The table shows about 120,000 clones, with more than 60% occurring only once. The sequencing sample was made of PBMCs. The source is a man aged 40-49 years in good health and CMV-seropositive.

The chain is built from TRBV18 and TRBJ1-1; perhaps TRBD1 as D (6 bases). CDR3 length: 13 residues. V was trimmed by 3 bases and J by 5 bases, leaving 10 bases between them. Germline lookup yields CDR1 KGHSH and CDR2 LQKENI. The CDR3 here is CASSPRGMTEAFF. CDR3 nucleotides: TGTGCCAGCTCACCCAGGGGAATGACTGAAGCTTTCTTT.

V is TRBV30 and J is TRBJ1-5; unclear D gene. This CDR3 region has 12 residues. Germline values: CDR1 GTSNPN, CDR2 SVGIG (reference sequence). The V end lost 3 bases, the J end lost 5 bases, and 8 bases lay between the germline ends. The CDR3, as DNA: TGTGCCTGGAGCTACAGTTATCAGCCCCAGCATTTT. The encoded protein is CAWSYSYQPQHF.

V usage is TRBV4-1 and J usage is TRBJ2-5; 12 positions agree with TRBD1. The J call may be incorrect, as the DNA end agrees better with TRBJ2-7. This CDR3 has 15 residues. Per the germline V gene, CDR1 is MGHRA and CDR2 is YSYEKL. The CDR3 loop is CASSQGQGAIYEQYF. In DNA, the CDR3 is TGCGCCAGCAGCCAGGGACAGGGGGCAATCTACGAGCAGTACTTC.

There are a few counts of this clone. This sequence joins TRBV18 and TRBJ2-5; TRBD2 aligns across 7 bases. V gave up 0 bases and J gave up 4 bases; unmatched junction bases: 5. The length of the CDR3 is 15 residues. Germline CDR1 KGHSH, CDR2 LQKENI. As DNA, the CDR3 is TGTGCCAGCTCACCACCAGGCAGGGAGGGAGAGACCCAGTACTTC. This translates into CASSPPGREGETQYF.

The table lists this clone with a count of one. The chain links TRBV7-2 to TRBJ2-1; D might be TRBD1 (6 bases). The V end lost 5 bases, the J end lost 5 bases, and 22 bases lay between the germline ends. Per germline, CDR1 SGHTA and CDR2 FQGNSA. CDR3 length equals 17 residues. The CDR3 reads CASSLAPGQKHNNEQFF. The CDR3 DNA reads as TGTGCCAGCAGCCTCGCCCCTGGACAGAAACATAACAATGAGCAGTTCTTC.

This clone turned up a few times. This chain links TRBV28 with TRBJ2-3; tentatively, D is TRBD1 (6 bases). There are 14 residues in the CDR3. Trimming cost V 1 base and J 6 bases, with 11 bases left between them. The germline V gene has CDR1 MDHEN and CDR2 SYDVKM. CDR3 region: CASSLSSGVDTQYF. CDR3 nucleotides: TGTGCCAGCAGTTTATCGTCAGGGGTTGATACGCAGTATTTT.

The J gene is TRBJ2-3, the V gene TRBV4-1, with 7 bases matching TRBD2. Germline V gene lookup returns CDR1 MGHRA and CDR2 YSYEKL. V lost 10 bases to trimming and J lost 1 base; unmatched junction nucleotides: 11. The CDR3 loop spans 15 amino acids. The CDR3 coding sequence is TGCGCCACCCGAGACGGGGAGGGCGGCACAGATACGCAGTATTTT. Translated, it gives CATRDGEGGTDTQYF.

The V gene is TRBV10-3, the J gene TRBJ1-2; 8 nucleotides agree with TRBD1. The CDR3 has 16 residues. After removal of 4 bases from V and 3 bases from J, the junction contained 10 bases not matched to a gene. CDR1 and CDR2 from the germline V gene are ENHRY and SYGVKD. The CDR3 protein is CAISGPGGQGDYGYTF. The CDR3 region has the DNA TGTGCCATCAGTGGCCCCGGCGGACAGGGAGACTATGGCTACACCTTC.

This clone occurred a few times. The chain is built from TRBV5-1 and TRBJ1-2; no firm D call. The CDR3 has 12 amino acids. CDR1 is SGHRS, CDR2 YFSETQ, per germline. Trimming removed 4 bases at V and 0 bases at J, with 4 bases between. The CDR3 DNA reads as TGCGCCAGCAGCACAGCTAACTATGGCTACACCTTC. Translation: CASSTANYGYTF.

The chain has TRBV7-3 and TRBJ2-7, with TRBD1 identical over 9 bases. This CDR3 spans 18 amino acids. From germline, CDR1 is SGHTA and CDR2 FQGTGA. Trimming cost V 4 bases and J 1 base; bases outside gene matches: 14. The CDR3: CASSSPGTGQKNSYEQYF. CDR3 in DNA: TGTGCCAGCAGCTCACCCGGGACAGGGCAGAAAAATTCCTACGAGCAGTACTTC.

This chain connects TRBV7-9 to TRBJ2-2; maybe TRBD2 (6 bases). Trimming stripped 5 bases from V and 1 base from J, with 14 bases between. The CDR3 loop spans 16 amino acids. In germline, CDR1 is SEHNR, CDR2 FQNEAQ (reference sequence). CDR3 amino acids: CASSKTRGLNTGELFF. The CDR3 DNA reads as TGTGCCAGCAGCAAAACCCGGGGACTGAACACCGGGGAGCTGTTTTTT.

CDR3 sequence: CASSIDRSGSYNEQFF. For the CDR3, the DNA is TGTGCCAGTAGTATAGATCGAAGCGGGAGTTATAATGAGCAGTTCTTC. The rearrangement links TRBV19 to TRBJ2-1, with 8 bases that match TRBD2. Germline loops: CDR1 LNHDA, CDR2 SQIVND (reference sequence). V dropped 0 bases and J dropped 7; count of bases not matched to a gene: 8. CDR3 length equals 16 residues.

The V call is TRBV10-3, the J call TRBJ2-5; the D gene is possibly TRBD2 (6 bases). V lost 6 bases to trimming and J lost 5 bases, with 16 bases between them. CDR1 is ENHRY, CDR2 SYGVKD, per germline. This CDR3 comprises 14 residues. DNA for the CDR3: TGTGCCATCAGCCGAGCGGGTGTAGGGGAGACCCAGTACTTC. Its protein product is CAISRAGVGETQYF.

The V and J genes are TRBV9 and TRBJ1-5, with TRBD1 matching 8 bases. Germline V lookup: CDR1 SGDLS, CDR2 YYNGEE. V shed 4 bases, J shed 9 bases, and the junction held 6 bases outside the gene matches. The CDR3 totals 13 residues. The CDR3 loop is CASSTGQGGPQHF. The CDR3 DNA is TGTGCCAGCAGCACAGGACAGGGCGGGCCCCAGCATTTT.

The chain joins TRBV4-2 to TRBJ2-5, with TRBD1 as a possible D gene (6 bases). This CDR3 has 15 amino acids. The ends were cut back, 2 bases at V and 2 bases at J, with 12 bases in the middle. Germline V lookup: CDR1 LGHNA, CDR2 YNFKEQ. DNA for the CDR3: TGTGCCAGCAGCCAACCACAGGGAGAACAAGAGACCCAGTACTTC. Residues: CASSQPQGEQETQYF.

The chain is built from TRBV5-1 and TRBJ2-3, with 14 bases lining up with TRBD2. With 4 bases clipped from V and 7 bases from J, the junction kept 11 bases outside the gene matches. Germline lookup yields CDR1 SGHRS and CDR2 YFSETQ. CDR3 length: 17 amino acids. The CDR3 nucleotides read TGCGCCAGCAGCGAAGGGACTAGCGGGAGAGGTGTGAATACGCAGTATTTT. Its protein product is CASSEGTSGRGVNTQYF.

The V gene is TRBV5-1, the J gene TRBJ1-2; 11 bases fit TRBD1. This CDR3 has 16 residues. With V trimmed by 4 bases and J by 9 bases, 14 bases remained unmatched. Germline CDR1 reads SGHRS; CDR2 reads YFSETQ. Here the CDR3 DNA reads TGCGCCAGCAGCATGCCCGGTCCGGGACAGGGGGATAGCTACACCTTC. It codes for CASSMPGPGQGDSYTF.

V is TRBV7-6 and J is TRBJ2-2; D may be TRBD2 (6 bases). Germline loops: CDR1 SGHVS, CDR2 FNYEAQ. The CDR3 runs to 16 residues. Trimming removed 1 base at V and 4 bases at J, with 13 bases between. The CDR3 here is CASSLGSLASTGELFF. The CDR3 DNA reads as TGTGCCAGCAGCTTAGGATCCCTAGCGAGCACCGGGGAGCTGTTTTTT.

The rearrangement links TRBV19 to TRBJ1-2; TRBD1 matches 7 bases. With V trimmed by 3 bases and J by 1 base, 5 bases remained unmatched. The CDR3 has 15 residues. CDR1 is LNHDA, CDR2 SQIVND, per germline (reference sequence). The CDR3 coding sequence is TGTGCCAGTAGTATCTCGGGACAGAGTAACTATGGCTACACCTTC. Amino acid sequence: CASSISGQSNYGYTF. Full variable domain (missing parts from reference TRBV19 and TRBJ1-2): DGGITQSPKYLFRKEGQNVTLSCEQNLNHDAMYWYRQDPGQGLRLIYYSQIVNDFQKGDIAEGYSVSREKKESFPLTVTSAQKNPTAFYLCASSISGQSNYGYTFGSGTRLTVV.

With regard to this clone: The sample holds other DNA sequences that translate to the same CDR3. The gene calls are TRBV11-3 and TRBJ2-2; 7 bases match TRBD1. The germline V gene has CDR1 SGHNT and CDR2 YENEEA. The CDR3 extends over 16 amino acids. Unmatched junction bases numbered 2, after V lost 1 base and J lost 0 bases. CDR3 bases: TGTGCCAGCAGCTTAGGTGGGACAGCGAACACCGGGGAGCTGTTTTTT. Residues: CASSLGGTANTGELFF.